The 23 T cell receptor beta chains listed next were all sequenced from one sample in a study of shared clonotypes between healthy human individuals. Measured with immunoSEQ multiplex PCR; TCRdb has only the in-frame clones, and not every one. The sample lists about 2.2 million clones; more than 85% were seen once. Positive CCR7 selection of CD45RO-negative cells yielded the naive CD8 cells, and terminally differentiated effector memory CD45RA+ cells were excluded. Sequencing input: naive CD8+ T cells from PBMCs. These receptors came from a man in his late teens or twenties in good health. Some clones in this sample may be carry-over from other donors' samples.

The J gene is TRBJ2-7, the V gene TRBV4-1; D could derive from TRBD1 or TRBD2 (5 bases each). Germline V gives CDR1 MGHRA, CDR2 YSYEKL. Trimming pared 7 bases from V and 2 bases from J, leaving 15 bases between. The CDR3 runs 14 residues. CDR3 nucleotides: TGCGCCAGCACCATAGATGGGACCCCCTACGAGCAGTACTTC. Amino acid sequence: CASTIDGTPYEQYF.

V usage is TRBV28 and J usage is TRBJ2-7; TRBD1 is a possible D gene (5 bases). CDR1 is MDHEN and CDR2 is SYDVKM in the germline V gene. This CDR3 has 15 amino acids. The germline V and J ends were trimmed by 2 bases and 0 bases, with 11 bases remaining between them. The CDR3 sequence: CASSLVPGISYEQYF. CDR3 nucleotides: TGTGCCAGCAGTTTAGTCCCAGGGATCTCCTACGAGCAGTACTTC.

The chain couples TRBV7-3 to TRBJ2-5; 11 nucleotides agree with TRBD2. The germline V gene encodes CDR1 SGHTA and CDR2 FQGTGA. J gave up 3 bases and V 4 bases, and 4 bases lay outside the gene matches. CDR3 size: 15 residues. This chain's CDR3 is CASSSNSGREETQYF. The CDR3 coding sequence is TGTGCCAGCAGCTCCAATAGCGGGAGGGAAGAGACCCAGTACTTC.

There are a few counts of this clone. This chain links TRBV29-1 with TRBJ1-2; weak D call: TRBD1 (5 bases). V lost 7 bases and J lost 4, with 16 bases in between. CDR3 length: 13 residues. The germline V gene encodes CDR1 SQVTM and CDR2 ANQGSEA. The DNA for the CDR3 is TGCAGCGCCCTGGGGGGATGGGCCTATGGCTACACCTTC. Amino acid sequence: CSALGGWAYGYTF.

For this clone: The same CDR3 also results from other DNA sequences found in this sample. The rearrangement links TRBV19 to TRBJ2-3; D assignment may be TRBD1 or TRBD2 (5 bases each). V lost 5 bases, J lost 0 bases, and 12 bases lay in between. The CDR3 length is 15 residues. Germline values: CDR1 LNHDA, CDR2 SQIVND (reference sequence). In DNA form, the CDR3 reads TGTGCCAGTAGTCTCCGGGACCGTAGCACAGATACGCAGTATTTT. Protein product: CASSLRDRSTDTQYF.

This clone has only one observation. The rearrangement links TRBV15 to TRBJ2-7; a possible D gene is TRBD2 (6 bases). V lost 5 bases and J 7 bases, leaving 24 bases between the germline ends. This CDR3 contains 16 residues. From germline, CDR1 is LNHNV and CDR2 YYDKDF (reference sequence). Here the CDR3 reads CATSPTRDWIRWEQYF. CDR3 bases: TGTGCCACCAGCCCAACAAGGGACTGGATTAGATGGGAGCAGTACTTC.

This chain's CDR3 is CASSRNERYGYTF. CDR3 DNA sequence: TGTGCCAGCAGCCGAAATGAGCGGTATGGCTACACCTTC. The V gene is TRBV5-8, the J gene TRBJ1-2; no clear D. V lost 4 bases to trimming and J lost 5 bases, with 12 bases between them. Germline CDR1 and CDR2: SGHTS and YDEGEE. This CDR3 comprises 13 residues.

A remark on this clone: The same CDR3 also results from other DNA sequences found in this sample. The chain links TRBV27 to TRBJ2-3, with D perhaps TRBD2 (6 bases). The V gene lost 7 bases and the J gene lost 0 bases, with 11 bases spanning the gap. This CDR3 is 14 amino acids long. The germline CDR1 and CDR2 sequences are MNHEY and SMNVEV (reference sequence). CDR3 protein: CASTIGGSTDTQYF. DNA of the CDR3: TGTGCCAGCACCATCGGGGGTAGCACAGATACGCAGTATTTT.

The V call is TRBV19, the J call TRBJ1-1; D is unclear. Between the trimmed V and J ends, which lost 6 bases and 0 bases, there was a span of 14 bases. The CDR3 extends over 15 amino acids. Germline lookup yields CDR1 LNHDA and CDR2 SQIVND (reference sequence). CDR3 loop: CASRAAAEMNTEAFF. The CDR3 DNA follows: TGTGCCAGTAGGGCAGCAGCAGAGATGAACACTGAAGCTTTCTTT.

The chain links TRBV28 to TRBJ1-1, with D hard to call. CDR1 is MDHEN and CDR2 is SYDVKM in the germline V gene. This CDR3 is 14 amino acids long. V lost 4 bases and J 1 base, leaving 10 bases between the germline ends. The CDR3 DNA reads TGTGCCAGCAGTTCCCCCCTTCCGAACACTGAAGCTTTCTTT. Translation gives CASSSPLPNTEAFF.

The chain uses TRBV29-1 and TRBJ2-7; D unclear. CDR1 and CDR2 from the germline V gene are SQVTM and ANQGSEA. V lost 7 bases and J lost 0, with 7 bases in between. The CDR3 spans 11 residues. This CDR3 reads CSAAGSYEQYF. The DNA for the CDR3 is TGCAGCGCCGCAGGCTCCTACGAGCAGTACTTC.

In its sample, this clone was seen a few times. The sample has other DNA sequences that encode this CDR3 too. The chain links TRBV28 to TRBJ1-1; D perhaps matches TRBD1 (5 bases). Germline values: CDR1 MDHEN, CDR2 SYDVKM. The CDR3 runs 14 residues. Deletions cut 0 bases from V and 1 base from J, with 6 bases between. In DNA, the CDR3 is TGTGCCAGCAGTTTATGGGGGGAGAACACTGAAGCTTTCTTT. Translation: CASSLWGENTEAFF.

Note on this clone: Other DNA sequences in this specimen translate into the identical CDR3. The chain employs TRBV7-2 and TRBJ2-7; D ambiguous. The V gene lost 2 bases and the J gene lost 5 bases, with 7 bases spanning the gap. The CDR3 runs 12 residues. Germline assignment: CDR1 SGHTA and CDR2 FQGNSA. The CDR3 protein is CASSLSVHEQYF. In DNA, the CDR3 is TGTGCCAGCAGCTTATCGGTCCACGAGCAGTACTTC.

V is TRBV7-9 and J is TRBJ2-3, with 8 nucleotides matching TRBD2. The V and J ends lost 4 bases and 4 bases, in that order; junction bases with no gene match: 4. Germline-derived CDR1 and CDR2 are SEHNR and FQNEAQ (reference sequence). The CDR3 consists of 14 residues. CDR3: CASSYSGNPDTQYF. In nucleotides, the CDR3 is TGTGCCAGCAGCTATAGCGGGAACCCAGATACGCAGTATTTT.

The gene calls are TRBV27 and TRBJ1-2; perhaps TRBD1 as D (5 bases). The CDR3 contains 15 residues. Trimming took off 8 bases at V and 6 bases at J, with 22 bases between the two ends. The V gene's germline CDR1 is MNHEY and CDR2 SMNVEV (reference sequence). In nucleotides, the CDR3 is TGTGCCAGCGGGCTGGGGGAAGGGACCGTCAATGGCTACACCTTC. Translated: CASGLGEGTVNGYTF.

The genes are TRBV5-1 and TRBJ2-5; perhaps TRBD2 as D (6 bases). This CDR3 contains 17 residues. Trimming left V 0 bases short and J 1 base short, with 16 bases between. Germline CDR1 reads SGHRS; CDR2 reads YFSETQ. CDR3 protein: CASSLERLVFGQETQYF. Written as DNA, the CDR3 is TGCGCCAGCAGCTTGGAACGACTAGTATTTGGCCAAGAGACCCAGTACTTC.

J is TRBJ1-4 and V is TRBV7-8; D remains unclear. Germline CDR1 is SGHVS and CDR2 is FQNEAQ. The ends were cut back, 5 bases at V and 7 bases at J, with 14 bases in the middle. The CDR3 runs to 14 residues. The CDR3 DNA reads as TGTGCCAGCAGCCCTTGGGATGGAGGTGAAAAACTGTTTTTT. Its translation: CASSPWDGGEKLFF.

CDR3 DNA sequence: TGTGCCAGTAGTATTCGGGACGGTTTCAATGAGCAGTTCTTC. Its protein product is CASSIRDGFNEQFF. The chain carries TRBV19 and TRBJ2-1; D is possibly TRBD1 or TRBD2 (5 bases each). V gave up 3 bases and J gave up 6 bases, with 12 bases separating them. The CDR3 consists of 14 residues. Germline values: CDR1 LNHDA, CDR2 SQIVND (reference sequence).

This clone was picked up a small number of times. The gene calls are TRBV28 and TRBJ2-2; D unclear. CDR3 length equals 13 residues. The V and J ends lost 7 bases and 4 bases respectively, with 10 bases between them. In germline, CDR1 is MDHEN, CDR2 SYDVKM. The CDR3 protein is CASTLWFTGELFF. CDR3 in DNA: TGTGCCAGCACACTGTGGTTCACCGGGGAGCTGTTTTTT.

V gene TRBV7-3 combines with J gene TRBJ2-7; 9 bases map to TRBD1. CDR1 is SGHTA and CDR2 is FQGTGA in the germline V gene. The length of the CDR3 is 13 residues. The V gene end was trimmed by 5 bases and the J gene end by 6 bases; junction bases not matched to a gene: 5. CDR3 coding DNA: TGTGCCAGCAGCCTGGACAGGGGAGCCGAGCAGTACTTC. Translated: CASSLDRGAEQYF.

This clone has only one observation. The rearrangement uses TRBV7-9 and TRBJ2-1; 8 bases align to TRBD2. The CDR3 spans 15 residues. Germline V CDR1 and CDR2: SEHNR, FQNEAQ (reference sequence). V shed 5 bases and J 7 bases; nucleotides not matched to a gene: 10. CDR3 loop: CASSRPGTSRNEQFF. DNA for the CDR3: TGTGCCAGCAGCCGGCCCGGGACTAGTAGGAATGAGCAGTTCTTC.

The chain couples TRBV28 to TRBJ2-7, with D possibly matching TRBD1 (5 bases). This CDR3 contains 14 residues. Per the germline V gene, CDR1 is MDHEN and CDR2 is SYDVKM. V was shortened by 6 bases and J by 7 bases, with 19 bases between the two germline ends. The chain's CDR3 is CASRQTVGPREQYF. CDR3 coding DNA: TGTGCCAGCAGACAGACAGTAGGCCCCAGGGAGCAGTACTTC.

V is TRBV25-1 and J is TRBJ2-1; a weak D match, TRBD1 (6 bases). The V end was cut by 5 bases, the J end by 6 bases, with 11 bases between. Germline assignment: CDR1 MGHDK and CDR2 SYGVNS. The CDR3 is made up of 13 amino acids. The CDR3 reads CASSTGFPNEQFF. The CDR3 coding sequence is TGTGCCAGCAGTACAGGGTTCCCCAATGAGCAGTTCTTC. Full variable domain (rest looked up from reference TRBV25-1 and TRBJ2-1): EADIYQTPRYLVIGTGKKITLECSQTMGHDKMYWYQQDPGMELHLIHYSYGVNSTEKGDLSSESTVSRIRTEHFPLTLESARPSHTSQYLCASSTGFPNEQFFGPGTRLTVL.